The 26 T cell receptor beta chains presented below share a single source sample, sequenced in a study of blood T cell repertoires in COVID-19 (dated by TCRdb to 2020 to 2021). The library was generated by the immunoSEQ multiplex PCR assay. As stored in TCRdb, this immuneACCESS dataset retains in-frame rearrangements with V and J assigned. A fraction of the clones does not appear; measured against another copy, unresolved V genes explain less than half of the discrepancy, and the remainder lacks a known reason. The sample yields some 200,000 clones; about 91% were counted once. The top ten clones comprise 10% of the sample. Sample: PBMCs or T cells enriched from blood (not recorded which). All receptors come from a man aged 18 to 30 with acute COVID-19.

The chain joins TRBV27 to TRBJ2-5; D may be TRBD2 (6 bases). This CDR3 spans 15 amino acids. V lost 5 bases and J 3 bases, leaving 16 bases between the germline ends. Germline-derived CDR1 and CDR2 are MNHEY and SMNVEV (reference sequence). The CDR3 is CASSPRGWAEETQYF. Here the CDR3 DNA reads TGTGCCAGCAGTCCCCGGGGGTGGGCAGAAGAGACCCAGTACTTC.

This chain joins TRBV19 and TRBJ1-4; 8 bases match TRBD1. This CDR3 contains 14 residues. The V gene end was trimmed by 10 bases and the J gene end by 0 bases; junction bases not matched to a gene: 4. Germline-derived CDR1 and CDR2 are LNHDA and SQIVND (reference sequence). The DNA of the CDR3 is TGTGCCACCACAGGGGGTGCAACTAATGAAAAACTGTTTTTT. It encodes CATTGGATNEKLFF.

In nucleotides, the CDR3 is TGTGCCAGCAGTGACCGAGGACAGGGGAACTCACCCCTCCACTTT. This codes for CASSDRGQGNSPLHF. The rearrangement joins TRBV6-4 to TRBJ1-6, with 9 bases aligning to TRBD1. CDR1 is MRHNA, CDR2 SNTAGT, per germline. V dropped 2 bases and J dropped 10; count of bases not matched to a gene: 6. This CDR3 contains 15 residues.

The chain recombines TRBV6-2 or TRBV6-3 with TRBJ2-1; 9 nucleotides align to TRBD2. This CDR3 is 11 amino acids long. J was trimmed by 12 bases and V by 5 bases; bases with no gene match: 2. CDR1 and CDR2 from the germline V gene are MNHEY and SVGEGT. Here the CDR3 reads CASSQAGGQFF. The CDR3 nucleotides are TGTGCCAGCAGTCAAGCGGGAGGGCAGTTCTTC.

The chain employs TRBV4-1 and TRBJ2-1; 14 nucleotides agree with TRBD2. V shed 4 bases and J 6 bases; nucleotides not matched to a gene: 2. Germline CDR1 is MGHRA and CDR2 is YSYEKL. CDR3 length: 15 amino acids. CDR3 loop: CASSPGLAGVNEQFF. As DNA, the CDR3 is TGCGCCAGCAGCCCGGGACTAGCGGGAGTCAATGAGCAGTTCTTC.

This chain uses TRBV23-1 with TRBJ2-4; 8 bases line up with TRBD1. TRBV23-1 has ORF status, its function being uncertain. This CDR3 has 17 amino acids. J gave up 2 bases and V 4 bases, and 10 bases lay outside the gene matches. The CDR3 here is CASSLTSGGSSKNIQYF. The CDR3 DNA is TGCGCCAGCAGTCTTACCTCAGGGGGCTCCTCCAAAAACATTCAGTACTTC.

The DNA of the CDR3 is TGTGCCAGCAGCTTTGCGGGGGTCTATAATTCACCCCTCCACTTT. Amino acids: CASSFAGVYNSPLHF. This chain joins TRBV7-9 and TRBJ1-6; D possibly corresponds to TRBD1 (5 bases). The germline CDR1 and CDR2 sequences are SEHNR and FQNEAQ (reference sequence). V lost 3 bases to trimming and J lost 3 bases, with 9 bases between them. The CDR3 runs 15 residues.

This chain links TRBV7-2 with TRBJ1-2; unclear D gene. The CDR3 sequence is 13 residues long. Between the trimmed V and J ends, which lost 1 base and 4 bases, there was a span of 7 bases. Germline CDR1 is SGHTA and CDR2 is FQGNSA. The CDR3 reads CASSLDEGYGYTF. CDR3 DNA sequence: TGTGCCAGCAGCTTAGACGAGGGCTATGGCTACACCTTC.

The V gene is TRBV5-1, the J gene TRBJ2-7, with TRBD1 matching over 9 bases. In germline, CDR1 is SGHRS, CDR2 YFSETQ. V lost 4 bases and J lost 0; bases outside the gene matches: 5. The CDR3 length is 15 residues. The CDR3 protein is CASSTGTGISYEQYF. CDR3 nucleotides: TGCGCCAGCAGCACCGGGACAGGGATCTCCTACGAGCAGTACTTC.

The V gene is TRBV5-1, the J gene TRBJ2-6; the D gene is possibly TRBD2 (7 bases). Trimming removed 3 bases from V and 0 bases from J, with 13 bases in between. The CDR3 covers 17 residues. The germline gives CDR1 SGHRS, CDR2 YFSETQ. The chain's CDR3 is CASSSRGASSGANVLTF. The CDR3 coding sequence is TGCGCCAGCAGCTCCCGGGGGGCTAGCTCTGGGGCCAACGTCCTGACTTTC.

This clone appeared a single time. V gene TRBV28 combines with J gene TRBJ1-5; D perhaps matches TRBD1 (6 bases). CDR3 length equals 16 residues. CDR1 and CDR2 from the germline V gene are MDHEN and SYDVKM. Between the trimmed V and J ends, which lost 0 bases and 2 bases, there was a span of 11 bases. CDR3 sequence: CASSLWRGPGNQPQHF. CDR3 coding DNA: TGTGCCAGCAGTTTATGGCGGGGGCCCGGCAATCAGCCCCAGCATTTT. Combining the CDR3 with reference TRBV28 and TRBJ1-5 gives the whole variable domain DVKVTQSSRYLVKRTGEKVFLECVQDMDHENMFWYRQDPGLGLRLIYFSYDVKMKEKGDIPEGYSVSREKKERFSLILESASTNQTSMYLCASSLWRGPGNQPQHFGDGTRLSIL.

This clone was picked up many times. The chain carries TRBV30 and TRBJ1-3, with D perhaps matching TRBD1 (5 bases). With 0 bases removed from V and 2 bases from J, the gap between germline ends came to 11 bases. The CDR3 length is 15 residues. The germline V gene encodes CDR1 GTSNPN and CDR2 SVGIG (reference sequence). The CDR3 sequence: CAWSVSGNAGNTIYF. In nucleotides, the CDR3 is TGTGCCTGGAGTGTTTCAGGGAATGCTGGAAACACCATATATTTT.

The rearrangement joins TRBV11-3 to TRBJ1-1; D is ambiguous. Germline V CDR1 and CDR2: SGHNT, YENEEA. This CDR3 spans 13 amino acids. With 5 bases removed from V and 2 bases from J, the gap between germline ends came to 9 bases. The CDR3 region has the DNA TGTGCCAGCAGCCCCTACTTAAACACTGAAGCTTTCTTT. Translating it yields CASSPYLNTEAFF.

The V and J genes are TRBV2 and TRBJ2-5; 7 bases are shared with TRBD1. This CDR3 is 14 amino acids long. Germline V gene sequence: CDR1 SNHLY, CDR2 FYNNEI. Trimming removed 2 bases from V and 4 bases from J; junction bases left unmatched: 4. CDR3 nucleotide sequence: TGTGCCAGCAGTGAAAGGGGGCGAGGAGAGACCCAGTACTTC. Its protein product is CASSERGRGETQYF.

V usage is TRBV11-2 and J usage is TRBJ2-5; 11 nucleotides line up with TRBD2. Germline values: CDR1 SGHAT, CDR2 FQNNGV. The CDR3 runs to 15 residues. Losses at the gene ends were 0 bases for V and 5 bases for J; bases not matched to a gene: 2. CDR3 coding DNA: TGTGCCAGCAGCTTAGAACTAGCGGGAGTTGAGACCCAGTACTTC. The encoded protein is CASSLELAGVETQYF.

The gene calls are TRBV9 and TRBJ2-1; 8 nucleotides line up with TRBD2. The trim removed 3 bases at V and 7 bases at J, leaving 9 bases unmatched. Germline loops: CDR1 SGDLS, CDR2 YYNGEE. The CDR3 totals 15 residues. The DNA of the CDR3 is TGTGCCAGCAGCGGGTCGGGAGAGCGGGAGAATGAGCAGTTCTTC. This codes for CASSGSGERENEQFF. Looking up the rest from reference TRBV9 and TRBJ2-1 gives the full variable domain: DSGVTQTPKHLITATGQRVTLRCSPRSGDLSVYWYQQSLDQGLQFLIQYYNGEERAKGNILERFSAQQFPDLHSELNLSSLELGDSALYFCASSGSGERENEQFFGPGTRLTVL.

The chain recombines TRBV2 with TRBJ2-7; D is possibly TRBD1 (6 bases). This CDR3 has 12 residues. V was clipped by 1 base and J by 7 bases, with 8 bases between them. Germline CDR1 reads SNHLY; CDR2 reads FYNNEI. The CDR3 DNA is TGTGCCAGCAGTGAAGATGACAGGGAGCAGTACTTC. This encodes CASSEDDREQYF. Using reference TRBV2 and TRBJ2-7 for the parts outside the CDR3, the full variable domain is EPEVTQTPSHQVTQMGQEVILRCVPISNHLYFYWYRQILGQKVEFLVSFYNNEISEKSEIFDDQFSVERPDGSNFTLKIRSTKLEDSAMYFCASSEDDREQYFGPGTRLTVT.

The chain recombines TRBV7-9 with TRBJ2-2; D is unclear. Germline CDR1 is SEHNR and CDR2 is FQNEAQ (reference sequence). The CDR3 loop spans 13 amino acids. Trimming cost V 5 bases and J 5 bases, with 9 bases left between them. CDR3 bases: TGTGCCAGCAGCCACCCGCGGACCGGGGAGCTGTTTTTT. Translation gives CASSHPRTGELFF.

Concerning this clone: In the same sample, other DNA sequences code for this CDR3. The genes are TRBV7-9 and TRBJ1-2, with TRBD1 matching 7 bases. V was pared by 5 bases and J by 8 bases, with 5 bases of the junction left unmatched. The CDR3 is made up of 12 amino acids. Germline CDR1 SEHNR, CDR2 FQNEAQ (reference sequence). The CDR3 DNA is TGTGCCAGCAGCAGAGACAGGGAGGGCTACACCTTC. The encoded protein is CASSRDREGYTF. Together with reference TRBV7-9 and TRBJ1-2, the CDR3 gives the full variable domain: DTGVSQNPRHKITKRGQNVTFRCDPISEHNRLYWYRQTLGQGPEFLTYFQNEAQLEKSRLLSDRFSAERPKGSFSTLEIQRTEQGDSAMYLCASSRDREGYTFGSGTRLTVV.

The rearrangement uses TRBV6-2 or TRBV6-3 and TRBJ1-1; 10 nucleotides agree with TRBD1. Per germline, CDR1 MNHEY and CDR2 SVGEGT. This CDR3 is built from 17 residues. Losses at the gene ends were 5 bases for V and 0 bases for J; bases not matched to a gene: 9. The CDR3 nucleotides are TGTGCCAGCAGTGTAGACAGGGGGCTTTCGATGAACACTGAAGCTTTCTTT. Amino acids: CASSVDRGLSMNTEAFF.

The rearrangement joins TRBV5-6 to TRBJ1-5; 7 nucleotides agree with TRBD1. J gave up 2 bases and V 0 bases, and 8 bases lay outside the gene matches. The CDR3 consists of 17 residues. The germline CDR1 and CDR2 sequences are SGHDT and YYEEEE. Written as DNA, the CDR3 is TGTGCCAGCAGCTTGGGACGAGGGGGCGCGGGCAATCAGCCCCAGCATTTT. Translated, it gives CASSLGRGGAGNQPQHF. Drawing the rest from reference TRBV5-6 and TRBJ1-5, the complete variable domain is DAGVTQSPTHLIKTRGQQVTLRCSPKSGHDTVSWYQQALGQGPQFIFQYYEEEERQRGNFPDRFSGHQFPNYSSELNVNALLLGDSALYLCASSLGRGGAGNQPQHFGDGTRLSIL.

V gene TRBV12-3 or TRBV12-4 combines with J gene TRBJ1-1; D unresolved. Trimming took off 5 bases at V and 2 bases at J, with 9 bases between the two ends. The CDR3 covers 13 residues. CDR3 bases: TGTGCCAGCAGTGCCCCAGGAAACACTGAAGCTTTCTTT. Its translation: CASSAPGNTEAFF.

V is TRBV4-3 and J is TRBJ2-7, with a weak D call TRBD2 (5 bases). The CDR3 runs 14 residues. CDR1 is LGHNA, CDR2 YSLEER, per germline. Trimming cost V 1 base and J 2 bases, with 9 bases left between them. DNA for the CDR3: TGCGCCAGCAGCCAAGTATTCGGGACCTACGAGCAGTACTTC. Translating it yields CASSQVFGTYEQYF.

This chain joins TRBV28 and TRBJ1-4, with 7 nucleotides matching TRBD1. The ends lost 5 bases at V and 0 bases at J; junction bases unmatched: 3. This CDR3 is built from 15 residues. Per the germline V gene, CDR1 is MDHEN and CDR2 is SYDVKM. The CDR3 loop is CASSPTGATNEKLFF. CDR3 coding DNA: TGTGCCAGCAGTCCTACAGGGGCAACTAATGAAAAACTGTTTTTT.

The chain employs TRBV5-5 and TRBJ2-1; 8 positions match TRBD2. Germline CDR1 and CDR2: SGHKS and YYEKEE (reference sequence). This CDR3 has 15 residues. V shed 1 base, J shed 4 bases, and the junction held 4 bases outside the gene matches. As DNA, the CDR3 is TGTGCCAGCAGCTTGTATAGCGGGGCTTACAATGAGCAGTTCTTC. Encoded protein: CASSLYSGAYNEQFF.

This clone showed up just once. The chain recombines TRBV3-1 (or the pseudogene TRBV3-2) with TRBJ1-1, with 8 bases matching TRBD1. Unmatched junction bases numbered 6, after V lost 1 base and J lost 5 bases. The CDR3 has 15 residues. Per germline, CDR1 LGHDT and CDR2 YNNKEL (reference sequence). The CDR3 DNA is TGTGCCAGCAGCCAAGGACAGGGGTTTATAACTGAAGCTTTCTTT. Translation gives CASSQGQGFITEAFF.